This TCR beta chain was captured by sequencing in a study of T cells in Graves' hyperthyroidism and ophthalmopathy. Study findings and constraints: Most clonotypes expanded in the thyroid (above 0.001) were also present in blood.

The CDR3 runs 14 residues. CDR1 is SQVTM and CDR2 is ANQGSEA in the germline V gene. The V end was cut by 7 bases, the J end by 4 bases, with 17 bases between. Diagnosis rested on symptoms, serum thyroxine and TRAb, thyroid ultrasound, and orbital computed tomography. To note about this clonotype: As yet, its antigen is unknown.

What was amplified from RNA transcripts were TCR beta CDR3 regions. With the HTBI primer set, the TCR CDR3 went through a first round of RT-PCR. TCRdb analysed the multiplex PCR reads with MiXCR anew, one entry per CDR3 protein. The data hold about 300,000 distinct CDR3 sequences, with roughly 19% observed a single time. The sample taken for sequencing was blood. This chain connects TRBV29-1 to TRBJ2-1, with a tentative D call TRBD1 (6 bases). The source is a man over 45 with Graves' ophthalmopathy. The CDR3 reads CSATWTANYNEQFF. The CDR3 DNA sequence: TGCAGCGCTACGTGGACAGCAAATTACAATGAGCAGTTCTTC.